Following are 14 T cell receptor beta chains from one sample sequenced in a study of blood T cell repertoires in COVID-19. Sequencing was performed with immunoSEQ multiplex PCR; in TCRdb, only in-frame clones are kept and a portion is missing. The table lists 300,000 to 400,000 clones, roughly 90% of them singletons, with about 0.89% in the top ten. Sequences were obtained from PBMCs or T cells enriched from blood (not recorded which). These receptors were obtained from a woman aged 25 to 39 with acute COVID-19.

This sequence joins TRBV6-5 and TRBJ1-1; 7 bases align to TRBD1. CDR1 and CDR2 (germline): MNHEY, SVGAGI. The V gene end was trimmed by 6 bases and the J gene end by 10 bases; junction bases not matched to a gene: 11. The CDR3 runs 13 residues. CDR3 in amino acids: CASRRQGGVGAFF. CDR3 in DNA: TGTGCCAGCAGGAGACAGGGTGGGGTTGGAGCTTTCTTT.

V is TRBV3-1 (or the pseudogene TRBV3-2) and J is TRBJ1-1, with 8 positions matching TRBD1. CDR1 is LGHDT and CDR2 is YNNKEL in the germline V gene (reference sequence). The CDR3 contains 13 residues. Germline trimming cut 3 bases from V and 7 bases from J; bases unmatched to any gene: 4. The CDR3 bases are TGTGCCAGCAGCCATACCGGGACAGGTGAAGCTTTCTTT. Encoded protein: CASSHTGTGEAFF.

V is TRBV6-5 and J is TRBJ1-1, with D possibly matching TRBD1 (5 bases). The CDR3 has 14 amino acids. Germline V gene sequence: CDR1 MNHEY, CDR2 SVGAGI. Trimming removed 7 bases at V and 7 bases at J, with 19 bases between. The CDR3 region is CASTSTRVDGEAFF. DNA of the CDR3: TGTGCCAGCACTTCTACCAGGGTCGACGGTGAAGCTTTCTTT.

The rearrangement links TRBV6-1 to TRBJ1-6; the match to TRBD1 covers 8 bases. This CDR3 has 16 residues. With 2 bases clipped from V and 7 bases from J, the junction kept 7 bases outside the gene matches. Germline loops: CDR1 MNHNS, CDR2 SASEGT. CDR3 residues: CASSEQQGVGNSPLHF. In DNA form, the CDR3 reads TGTGCCAGCAGTGAACAACAGGGGGTGGGGAATTCACCCCTCCACTTT.

V and J are TRBV3-1 (or the pseudogene TRBV3-2) and TRBJ1-2; maybe TRBD1 (5 bases). The CDR3 contains 14 residues. Germline lookup yields CDR1 LGHDT and CDR2 YNNKEL (reference sequence). With 3 bases removed from V and 5 bases from J, the gap between germline ends came to 13 bases. In nucleotides, the CDR3 is TGTGCCAGCAGCCAGGTCAGGGCGGGGTATGGCTACACCTTC. Its translation: CASSQVRAGYGYTF.

The table lists this clone with a count of one. The chain is built from TRBV19 and TRBJ1-1, with a weak D call TRBD1 (6 bases). V lost 5 bases to trimming and J lost 1 base, with 17 bases between them. Germline V gene data show CDR1 as LNHDA and CDR2 as SQIVND (reference sequence). There are 16 residues in the CDR3. CDR3 in DNA: TGTGCCAGTAGTTACAGGGCCCAGATTTCGAACACTGAAGCTTTCTTT. This encodes CASSYRAQISNTEAFF.

The chain carries TRBV25-1 and TRBJ2-3; 11 bases are shared with TRBD1. The CDR3 length is 14 residues. J gave up 6 bases and V 6 bases, and 5 bases lay outside the gene matches. The germline V gene has CDR1 MGHDK and CDR2 SYGVNS. The CDR3 bases are TGTGCCAGCAGCCAGGACAGGGGGCGGGATACGCAGTATTTT. This translates into CASSQDRGRDTQYF. Variable domain in full (rest from reference TRBV25-1 and TRBJ2-3): EADIYQTPRYLVIGTGKKITLECSQTMGHDKMYWYQQDPGMELHLIHYSYGVNSTEKGDLSSESTVSRIRTEHFPLTLESARPSHTSQYLCASSQDRGRDTQYFGPGTRLTVL.

The V gene is TRBV7-9, the J gene TRBJ2-1; 12 bases align to TRBD2. The CDR3 sequence is 15 residues long. Germline assignment: CDR1 SEHNR and CDR2 FQNEAQ (reference sequence). V lost 3 bases and J lost 5; bases outside the gene matches: 2. The CDR3 DNA sequence: TGTGCCAGCAGCTTGAGACTAGCGGGGGACAATGAGCAGTTCTTC. Its protein is CASSLRLAGDNEQFF. The full variable domain, with the rest looked up from reference TRBV7-9 and TRBJ2-1, is DTGVSQNPRHKITKRGQNVTFRCDPISEHNRLYWYRQTLGQGPEFLTYFQNEAQLEKSRLLSDRFSAERPKGSFSTLEIQRTEQGDSAMYLCASSLRLAGDNEQFFGPGTRLTVL.

V and J are TRBV7-2 and TRBJ2-5; TRBD2 matches at 7 bases. The length of the CDR3 is 16 residues. Germline CDR1 is SGHTA and CDR2 is FQGNSA. V trimming: 2 bases; J trimming: 1 base; junction bases outside the gene matches: 7. This CDR3 is CASSLRGVAGQETQYF. DNA for the CDR3: TGTGCCAGCAGCTTACGCGGGGTAGCGGGCCAAGAGACCCAGTACTTC.

The chain employs TRBV6-5 and TRBJ2-1, with TRBD2 as a possible D gene (6 bases). The CDR3 totals 15 residues. V shed 6 bases and J shed 2 bases, with 14 bases lying between them. In germline, CDR1 is MNHEY, CDR2 SVGAGI. Here the CDR3 reads CASSSSSGPYNEQFF. DNA for the CDR3: TGTGCCAGCAGCTCCTCAAGCGGGCCCTACAATGAGCAGTTCTTC.

The chain couples TRBV2 to TRBJ2-7; D gene unclear. CDR3 length: 11 amino acids. V was clipped by 6 bases and J by 3 bases, with 6 bases between them. CDR1 and CDR2 from the germline V gene are SNHLY and FYNNEI. CDR3 in DNA: TGTGCCAGCAGAGAGATCTACGAGCAGTACTTC. Translating gives CASREIYEQYF.

This clone came up a few times. The chain has TRBV30 and TRBJ1-4; D remains unclear. Germline V gene lookup returns CDR1 GTSNPN and CDR2 SVGIG (reference sequence). V was clipped by 2 bases and J by 10 bases, with 14 bases between them. The CDR3 is 13 residues long. CDR3 sequence (DNA): TGTGCCTGGAGTCCAGATACGCGGGGAAAACTGTTTTTT. Protein product: CAWSPDTRGKLFF.

V usage is TRBV7-7 and J usage is TRBJ2-3; 7 bases map to TRBD1. This CDR3 has 14 residues. V was pared by 3 bases and J by 0 bases, with 0 bases of the junction left unmatched. Germline CDR1 SSHAT, CDR2 FNYEAQ (reference sequence). The CDR3 protein is CASSLTGSTDTQYF. In DNA form, the CDR3 reads TGTGCCAGCAGCTTGACAGGGAGCACAGATACGCAGTATTTT.

The rearrangement joins TRBV6-5 to TRBJ1-3; weak D call: TRBD1 (5 bases). V shed 8 bases and J shed 4 bases, with 12 bases lying between them. Germline CDR1 MNHEY, CDR2 SVGAGI. This CDR3 spans 13 amino acids. The CDR3 sequence: CASQDTIGNTIYF. CDR3 sequence (DNA): TGTGCCAGCCAGGACACGATCGGAAACACCATATATTTT.